This TCR beta chain was recovered during a study of high-grade serous ovarian cancer treatment subgroups. Tumor samples were taken before definitive surgery or chemotherapy. Deletions cut 2 bases from V and 3 bases from J, with 14 bases between. The CDR3 extends over 15 amino acids. Germline V gives CDR1 SGHDT, CDR2 YYEEEE. About this clone: What it recognizes is unknown.

Broader study findings: Repertoire analysis covered CDR3 alone, not CDR1 or CDR2.

Repertoires were generated with immunoSEQ multiplex PCR, while TCRdb's copy carries only in-frame clones and drops some. The sample records 10,000 to 13,000 clones, 75% to 90% being singletons. V gene TRBV5-6 combines with J gene TRBJ1-2; D is unresolved. Sequenced: tumor tissue. The source is a human donor with high-grade serous ovarian cancer. The CDR3 reads CASSLMHVGDYGYTF. The CDR3, as DNA: TGTGCCAGCAGCTTAATGCACGTCGGGGACTATGGCTACACCTTC.